One sample yielded the 2 T cell receptor beta chains listed below, sequenced in a study of T cell repertoires in cytomegalovirus infection. One entry per CDR3 protein, called by TCRdb with MiXCR from the reads. The table records around 440,000 distinct CDR3 sequences, approximately 11% of them present only once. Sequenced material: PBMCs. The receptors were gathered from a human donor in good health (CMV status not recorded). Some clones in this sample may be carry-over from other donors' samples.

This clonotype was observed at least ten times. The chain is built from TRBV27 and TRBJ2-7; D is undetermined. The CDR3 runs 15 residues. Per the germline V gene, CDR1 is MNHEY and CDR2 is SMNVEV (reference sequence). V was clipped by 5 bases and J by 8 bases, with 22 bases between them. Here the CDR3 DNA reads TGTGCCAGCAGTCCCCATATTGGCTCCGGAAAGCAGCAGTACTTC. Its protein product is CASSPHIGSGKQQYF.

V and J are TRBV4-2 and TRBJ2-3; 9 bases map to TRBD2. The J segment lost 2 bases and the V segment lost 4 bases, leaving 7 bases of the junction unmatched. The CDR3 contains 16 residues. CDR1 is LGHNA and CDR2 is YNFKEQ in the germline V gene. The CDR3 bases are TGTGCCAGCAGCCGCCTCAGGACTAGCGACACAGATACGCAGTATTTT. It yields the protein CASSRLRTSDTDTQYF.